These 30 T cell receptor beta chains were sequenced from one sample in a study of cytomegalovirus exposure and HLA in healthy donors. A multiplex PCR was run with 60 Vbeta primers and 13 Jbeta primers. Data came from immunoSEQ multiplex PCR; TCRdb stores just in-frame clones and leaves some out. The sample records about 150,000 clones, less than 90% being singletons. The sequenced sample consisted of PBMCs. These receptors were collected from a male donor in good health and CMV-seropositive.

V gene TRBV7-3 combines with J gene TRBJ2-5; TRBD2 matches 8 bases. There are 13 residues in the CDR3. V lost 3 bases and J lost 5; bases outside the gene matches: 2. Per the germline V gene, CDR1 is SGHTA and CDR2 is FQGTGA. The CDR3 loop reads CASSFRGGETQYF. In DNA form, the CDR3 reads TGTGCCAGCAGCTTTCGGGGGGGGGAGACCCAGTACTTC.

The V and J genes are TRBV7-9 and TRBJ1-4; D is uncertain. The CDR3 is made up of 13 amino acids. Trimming pared 1 base from V and 12 bases from J, leaving 12 bases between. Germline values: CDR1 SEHNR, CDR2 FQNEAQ (reference sequence). CDR3 DNA: TGTGCCAGCAGCTTAGATCCGGGTTGGGAACTGTTTTTT. This gives the protein CASSLDPGWELFF.

A word on this clone: One junction end does not reproduce the germline sequence, and a read error may be involved. The chain employs TRBV7-7 and TRBJ2-7; 12 bases match TRBD2. This CDR3 has 17 amino acids. In germline, CDR1 is SSHAT, CDR2 FNYEAQ (reference sequence). The DNA of the CDR3 is TGTGCTAGCACCCCCCTGGGACTAGCGGGCGTCTCGTACGAGCAGTACTTC. Translating it yields CASTPLGLAGVSYEQYF.

The chain is built from TRBV19 and TRBJ1-2; D uncertain. The CDR3 extends over 12 amino acids. Trimming cost V 2 bases and J 4 bases, with 5 bases left between them. Germline values: CDR1 LNHDA, CDR2 SQIVND (reference sequence). DNA for the CDR3: TGTGCCAGTAGTATATCGGTCTATGGCTACACCTTC. Translation: CASSISVYGYTF.

CDR3 amino acids: CASRLSVGQTARSPLHF. The DNA for the CDR3 is TGTGCCAGCAGACTTTCAGTTGGACAGACCGCCCGGTCACCCCTCCACTTT. The gene calls are TRBV27 and TRBJ1-6, with a tentative D call TRBD1 (6 bases). Trimming removed 6 bases at V and 10 bases at J, with 25 bases between. This CDR3 contains 17 residues. The germline gives CDR1 MNHEY, CDR2 SMNVEV (reference sequence).

This clone was seen just once. The V gene is TRBV6-1, the J gene TRBJ2-2; TRBD2 matches at 11 bases. Germline assignment: CDR1 MNHNS and CDR2 SASEGT. The V gene end was trimmed by 0 bases and the J gene end by 4 bases; junction bases not matched to a gene: 4. The CDR3 contains 17 residues. Written as DNA, the CDR3 is TGTGCCAGCAGTGAAGCGCTGCTAGCGGGAGGCACCGGGGAGCTGTTTTTT. Translated, it gives CASSEALLAGGTGELFF.

This sequence joins TRBV5-1 and TRBJ1-3; D is unclear. From germline, CDR1 is SGHRS and CDR2 YFSETQ. The V and J ends lost 4 bases and 0 bases respectively, with 23 bases between them. CDR3 length: 19 amino acids. This CDR3 reads CASSLLTGPRGPSGNTIYF. The CDR3 bases are TGCGCCAGCAGCCTTTTAACCGGGCCCCGAGGGCCCTCTGGAAACACCATATATTTT.

The chain couples TRBV2 to TRBJ2-2; TRBD2 agrees at 9 bases. CDR3 length equals 16 residues. V shed 6 bases and J 5 bases; nucleotides not matched to a gene: 10. CDR1 is SNHLY, CDR2 FYNNEI, per germline. CDR3 sequence (DNA): TGTGCCAGCAGCGACCTTAGCGGGAGTAGGACCGGGGAGCTGTTTTTT. It encodes CASSDLSGSRTGELFF.

The chain has TRBV27 and TRBJ2-2; 12 bases fit TRBD2. Germline lookup yields CDR1 MNHEY and CDR2 SMNVEV (reference sequence). The CDR3 length is 17 residues. After removal of 4 bases from V and 6 bases from J, the junction contained 9 bases not matched to a gene. This CDR3 is CASSSPRLAGVPGELFF. CDR3 nucleotides: TGTGCCAGCAGTTCGCCCCGACTAGCGGGAGTCCCCGGGGAGCTGTTTTTT.

The J gene is TRBJ1-2, the V gene TRBV7-9; D remains ambiguous. In germline, CDR1 is SEHNR, CDR2 FQNEAQ (reference sequence). The germline V and J ends were trimmed by 5 bases and 5 bases, with 9 bases remaining between them. There are 12 residues in the CDR3. CDR3 sequence (DNA): TGTGCCAGCAGCGAGGCGGATTATGGCTACACCTTC. Amino acid sequence: CASSEADYGYTF. Filled out from reference TRBV7-9 and TRBJ1-2, the complete variable domain reads DTGVSQNPRHKITKRGQNVTFRCDPISEHNRLYWYRQTLGQGPEFLTYFQNEAQLEKSRLLSDRFSAERPKGSFSTLEIQRTEQGDSAMYLCASSEADYGYTFGSGTRLTVV.

This clone was detected only once. This sequence joins TRBV9 and TRBJ2-1, with 8 bases fitting TRBD2. The germline CDR1 and CDR2 sequences are SGDLS and YYNGEE. The CDR3 is made up of 15 amino acids. Germline trimming cut 3 bases from V and 3 bases from J; bases unmatched to any gene: 5. The CDR3 here is CASSAGLASYNEQFF. CDR3 sequence (DNA): TGTGCCAGCAGCGCTGGACTAGCAAGCTACAATGAGCAGTTCTTC.

The V gene is TRBV7-9, the J gene TRBJ1-4; no firm D call. There are 12 residues in the CDR3. CDR1 and CDR2 (germline): SEHNR, FQNEAQ (reference sequence). V lost 8 bases, J lost 8 bases, and 12 bases lay in between. CDR3 loop: CASGVGWEKLFF. The CDR3 nucleotides are TGTGCCAGCGGAGTGGGTTGGGAAAAACTGTTTTTT. The variable domain in full, completed from reference TRBV7-9 and TRBJ1-4, reads DTGVSQNPRHKITKRGQNVTFRCDPISEHNRLYWYRQTLGQGPEFLTYFQNEAQLEKSRLLSDRFSAERPKGSFSTLEIQRTEQGDSAMYLCASGVGWEKLFFGSGTQLSVL.

The chain has TRBV5-6 and TRBJ1-1, with 7 bases matching TRBD1. This CDR3 is 14 amino acids long. Germline trimming cut 4 bases from V and 0 bases from J; bases unmatched to any gene: 3. Germline V gene lookup returns CDR1 SGHDT and CDR2 YYEEEE. The chain's CDR3 is CASSPGGMNTEAFF. The DNA of the CDR3 is TGTGCCAGCAGCCCAGGGGGAATGAACACTGAAGCTTTCTTT.

The chain joins TRBV10-3 to TRBJ1-5, with D perhaps matching TRBD1 (6 bases). Per germline, CDR1 ENHRY and CDR2 SYGVKD. The CDR3 totals 13 residues. Trimming removed 10 bases from V and 6 bases from J, with 16 bases in between. Here the CDR3 DNA reads TGTGCCACCCGGGGGGGCGCAGGTCAGCCCCAGCATTTT. Translated, it gives CATRGGAGQPQHF.

This chain uses TRBV29-1 with TRBJ2-7, with 7 bases that match TRBD1. The V gene's germline CDR1 is SQVTM and CDR2 ANQGSEA. CDR3 length: 15 amino acids. V was clipped by 6 bases and J by 2 bases; unmatched bases: 13. CDR3 nucleotide sequence: TGCAGCGTGGACGGTGGGGACAGTACAACCTACGAGCAGTACTTC. Translation gives CSVDGGDSTTYEQYF.

This chain connects TRBV6-1 to TRBJ2-5; tentative D call: TRBD2 (5 bases). Germline V CDR1 and CDR2: MNHNS, SASEGT. With 0 bases removed from V and 2 bases from J, the gap between germline ends came to 10 bases. The CDR3 extends over 15 amino acids. The CDR3 reads CASSEATGSQETQYF. The CDR3 bases are TGTGCCAGCAGTGAAGCGACGGGGTCACAAGAGACCCAGTACTTC.

The J gene is TRBJ2-1, the V gene TRBV2, with D perhaps TRBD2 (6 bases). Trimming took 10 bases from V and 0 from J, leaving 13 bases between them. Germline CDR1 is SNHLY and CDR2 is FYNNEI. CDR3 length equals 14 residues. The CDR3: CATLLTSSYNEQFF. The CDR3 nucleotides read TGTGCCACCTTATTGACTAGCTCCTACAATGAGCAGTTCTTC.

This chain links TRBV28 with TRBJ2-3; tentatively, D is TRBD1 (6 bases). Germline V gene sequence: CDR1 MDHEN, CDR2 SYDVKM. Trimming cost V 5 bases and J 7 bases, with 16 bases left between them. This CDR3 is built from 14 residues. The CDR3 coding sequence is TGTGCCAGCAGTATCTGGACAGAGCCTAATACGCAGTATTTT. It codes for CASSIWTEPNTQYF.

V is TRBV6-5 and J is TRBJ2-7; 12 bases line up with TRBD2. CDR1 is MNHEY and CDR2 is SVGAGI in the germline V gene. V lost 4 bases to trimming and J lost 6 bases; unmatched junction nucleotides: 4. This CDR3 is 14 amino acids long. CDR3 coding DNA: TGTGCCAGCAGTTCACTAGCGGGAGGTGTCGAGCAGTACTTC. Its translation: CASSSLAGGVEQYF.

This clone was detected a few times. The rearrangement uses TRBV5-1 and TRBJ1-1; 11 bases are shared with TRBD1. The V gene's germline CDR1 is SGHRS and CDR2 YFSETQ. J gave up 1 base and V 2 bases, and 7 bases lay outside the gene matches. The CDR3 is made up of 17 amino acids. The CDR3 nucleotides are TGCGCCAGCAGCTTCTGGACAGGGGGCGCTAGGAACACTGAAGCTTTCTTT. Amino acid sequence: CASSFWTGGARNTEAFF. Variable domain in full (rest from reference TRBV5-1 and TRBJ1-1): KAGVTQTPRYLIKTRGQQVTLSCSPISGHRSVSWYQQTPGQGLQFLFEYFSETQRNKGNFPGRFSGRQFSNSRSEMNVSTLELGDSALYLCASSFWTGGARNTEAFFGQGTRLTVV.

The chain combines TRBV25-1 with TRBJ2-7; 7 nucleotides match TRBD1. This CDR3 is 12 amino acids long. The trim removed 7 bases at V and 6 bases at J, leaving 6 bases unmatched. Per the germline V gene, CDR1 is MGHDK and CDR2 is SYGVNS. The DNA for the CDR3 is TGTGCCAGCATCGACAGGGCCAGCGAGCAGTACTTC. This codes for CASIDRASEQYF.

The chain employs TRBV11-3 and TRBJ2-7; unclear D gene. CDR3 size: 14 residues. Looked up from germline, CDR1 is SGHNT and CDR2 is YENEEA. V shed 3 bases and J shed 0 bases, with 9 bases lying between them. The CDR3 coding sequence is TGTGCCAGCAGCTTGGGCAAGAACTCCTACGAGCAGTACTTC. Translating gives CASSLGKNSYEQYF.

This rearrangement joins TRBV30 to TRBJ2-5; 8 bases match TRBD2. Germline CDR1 GTSNPN, CDR2 SVGIG (reference sequence). The V gene end was trimmed by 3 bases and the J gene end by 5 bases; junction bases not matched to a gene: 5. CDR3 length: 13 residues. CDR3 amino acids: CAWSSGTRETQYF. CDR3 nucleotides: TGTGCCTGGAGCTCCGGGACTAGGGAGACCCAGTACTTC.

This clone has more than one count but fewer than ten. The V gene is TRBV4-2, the J gene TRBJ1-2, with 7 bases that match TRBD1. Germline CDR1 is LGHNA and CDR2 is YNFKEQ. The CDR3 consists of 16 residues. V lost 4 bases, J lost 3 bases, and 11 bases stayed unmatched. CDR3: CASSPGTQGGYYGYTF. CDR3 coding DNA: TGTGCCAGCAGCCCAGGAACCCAGGGGGGCTACTATGGCTACACCTTC.

The chain links TRBV7-8 to TRBJ1-2; D is unresolved. The CDR3 runs 12 residues. CDR1 is SGHVS and CDR2 is FQNEAQ in the germline V gene. Trimming left V 1 base short and J 8 bases short, with 8 bases between. The CDR3 spells CASSLGGYGYTF. CDR3 bases: TGTGCCAGCAGCTTAGGAGGTTACGGCTACACCTTC.

This chain connects TRBV27 to TRBJ1-5; no clear D gene. Germline values: CDR1 MNHEY, CDR2 SMNVEV (reference sequence). The germline V and J ends were trimmed by 6 bases and 0 bases, with 12 bases remaining between them. The CDR3 extends over 15 amino acids. CDR3 amino acids: CASSPPPGSNQPQHF. The DNA of the CDR3 is TGTGCCAGCAGCCCTCCGCCAGGTAGCAATCAGCCCCAGCATTTT.

The gene calls are TRBV9 and TRBJ2-1, with 8 bases fitting TRBD2. The CDR3 is 15 residues long. V was clipped by 0 bases and J by 9 bases; unmatched bases: 8. CDR1 is SGDLS and CDR2 is YYNGEE in the germline V gene. The CDR3 DNA is TGTGCCAGCAGCGTAGCACCAGCGGGAGCCGCTGAGCAGTTCTTC. This translates into CASSVAPAGAAEQFF.

The chain employs TRBV6-5 and TRBJ2-7; 10 bases line up with TRBD2. The germline V gene encodes CDR1 MNHEY and CDR2 SVGAGI. The CDR3 covers 13 residues. The V and J ends lost 5 bases and 6 bases, in that order; junction bases with no gene match: 4. CDR3 in amino acids: CASSLAGVGEQYF. The CDR3 region has the DNA TGTGCCAGCAGTCTAGCGGGAGTTGGCGAGCAGTACTTC.

The J gene is TRBJ2-7, the V gene TRBV10-2; D gene ambiguous. Trimming left V 0 bases short and J 0 bases short, with 15 bases between. Germline assignment: CDR1 WSHSY and CDR2 SAAADI. The CDR3 runs to 17 residues. Here the CDR3 DNA reads TGCGCCAGCAGTGAGTCTGGCCGATCATCCAGCTCCTACGAGCAGTACTTC. Translation: CASSESGRSSSSYEQYF.

The chain combines TRBV7-4 with TRBJ2-6, with D perhaps matching TRBD2 (5 bases). The CDR3 consists of 14 residues. The ends were cut back, 10 bases at V and 0 bases at J, with 10 bases in the middle. CDR1 is SGHVT, CDR2 SQSDAQ, per germline. The CDR3 DNA sequence: TGTGCCACCACAGAGGGCTCTGGGGCCAACGTCCTGACTTTC. It encodes CATTEGSGANVLTF.